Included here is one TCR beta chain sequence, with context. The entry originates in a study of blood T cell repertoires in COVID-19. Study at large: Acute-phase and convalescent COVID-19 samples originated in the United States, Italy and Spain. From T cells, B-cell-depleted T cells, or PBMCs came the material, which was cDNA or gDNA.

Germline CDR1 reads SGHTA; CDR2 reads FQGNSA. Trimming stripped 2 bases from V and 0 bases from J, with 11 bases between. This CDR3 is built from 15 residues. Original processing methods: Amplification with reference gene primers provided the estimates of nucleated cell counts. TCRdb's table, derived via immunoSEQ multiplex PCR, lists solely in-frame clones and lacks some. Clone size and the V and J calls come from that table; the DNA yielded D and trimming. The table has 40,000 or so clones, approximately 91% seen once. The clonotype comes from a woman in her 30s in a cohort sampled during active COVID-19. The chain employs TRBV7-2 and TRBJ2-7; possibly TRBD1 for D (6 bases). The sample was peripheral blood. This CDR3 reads CASSLQQGYSYEQYF. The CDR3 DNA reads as TGTGCCAGCAGCTTACAGCAGGGGTACTCCTACGAGCAGTACTTC.